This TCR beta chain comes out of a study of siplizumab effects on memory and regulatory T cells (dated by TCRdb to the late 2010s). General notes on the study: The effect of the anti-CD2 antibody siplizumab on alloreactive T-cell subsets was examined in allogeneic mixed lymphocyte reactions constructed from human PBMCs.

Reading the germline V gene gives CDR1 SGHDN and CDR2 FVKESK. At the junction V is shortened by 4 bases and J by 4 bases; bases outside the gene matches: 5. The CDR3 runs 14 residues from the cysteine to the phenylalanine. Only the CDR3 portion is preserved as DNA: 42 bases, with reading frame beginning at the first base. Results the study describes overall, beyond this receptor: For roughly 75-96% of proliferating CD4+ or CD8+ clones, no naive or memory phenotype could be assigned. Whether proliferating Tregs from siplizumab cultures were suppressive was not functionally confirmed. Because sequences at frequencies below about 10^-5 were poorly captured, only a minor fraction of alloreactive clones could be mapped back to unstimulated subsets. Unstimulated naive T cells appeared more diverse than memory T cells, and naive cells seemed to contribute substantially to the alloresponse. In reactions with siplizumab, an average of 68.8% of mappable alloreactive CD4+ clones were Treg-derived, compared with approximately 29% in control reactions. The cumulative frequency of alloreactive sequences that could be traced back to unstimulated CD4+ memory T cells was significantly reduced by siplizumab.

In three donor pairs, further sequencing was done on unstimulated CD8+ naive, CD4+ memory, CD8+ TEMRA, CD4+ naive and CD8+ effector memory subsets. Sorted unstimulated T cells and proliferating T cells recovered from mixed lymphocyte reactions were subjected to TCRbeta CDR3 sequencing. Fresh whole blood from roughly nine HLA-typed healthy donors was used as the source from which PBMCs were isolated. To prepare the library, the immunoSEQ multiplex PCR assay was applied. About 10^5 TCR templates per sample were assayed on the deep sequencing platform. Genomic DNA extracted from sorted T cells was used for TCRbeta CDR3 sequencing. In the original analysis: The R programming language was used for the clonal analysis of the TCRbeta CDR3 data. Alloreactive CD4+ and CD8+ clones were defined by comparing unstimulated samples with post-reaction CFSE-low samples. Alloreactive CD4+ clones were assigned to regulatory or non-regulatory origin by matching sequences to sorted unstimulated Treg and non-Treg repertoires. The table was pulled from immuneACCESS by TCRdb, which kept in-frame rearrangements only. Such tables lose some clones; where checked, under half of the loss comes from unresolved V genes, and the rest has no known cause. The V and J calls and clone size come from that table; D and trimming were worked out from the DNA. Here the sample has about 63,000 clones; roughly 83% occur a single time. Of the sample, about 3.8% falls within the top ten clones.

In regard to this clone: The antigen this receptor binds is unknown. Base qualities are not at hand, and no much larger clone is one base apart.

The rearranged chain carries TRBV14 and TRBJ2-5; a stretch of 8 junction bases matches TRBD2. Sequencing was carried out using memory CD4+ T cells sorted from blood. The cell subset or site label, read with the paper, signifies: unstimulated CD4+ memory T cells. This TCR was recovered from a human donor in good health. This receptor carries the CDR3 CASSPAGVRETQYF. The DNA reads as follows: TGTGCCAGCAGCCCAGCGGGAGTAAGAGAGACCCAGTACTTC.